These 26 T cell receptor beta chains came from one sample sequenced in a study of neurological immune-mediated disorders (dated by TCRdb to the late 2010s). Receptor libraries were prepared by 5' RACE. Instrument on record: Illumina HiSeq 2500. TCRdb trimmed public reads at Q25 via fastp, called clones via MiXCR and kept in-frame beta chains. Records with the same CDR3 protein are collapsed into one entry carrying the most frequent genes and DNA. Counted in this sample were 100,000 to 150,000 distinct CDR3 sequences; around 3% of them appeared once. Together, the top ten hold over 1% of the sample. The sample consisted of PBMCs. These receptors originate from a woman in her 30s with multiple sclerosis.

This clonotype was picked up many times. The chain couples TRBV6-6 to TRBJ2-1, with TRBD2 matching over 14 bases. After removal of 0 bases from V and 3 bases from J, the junction contained 1 base not matched to a gene. CDR1 and CDR2 (germline): MNHNY, SVGAGI (reference sequence). The CDR3 runs to 17 residues. CDR3 sequence reads: CASSYSGLAGVYNEQFF. The CDR3 DNA follows: TGTGCCAGCAGTTACTCGGGACTAGCGGGAGTCTACAATGAGCAGTTCTTC.

This clonotype has ten or more counts. This chain joins TRBV5-6 and TRBJ2-1; D may be TRBD1 (6 bases). CDR3 length equals 12 residues. Trimming took off 3 bases at V and 13 bases at J, with 14 bases between the two ends. Germline V lookup: CDR1 SGHDT, CDR2 YYEEEE. The chain's CDR3 is CASSSQGSVQFF. DNA of the CDR3: TGTGCCAGCAGCTCCCAGGGGTCTGTACAGTTCTTC.

This clonotype came up many times. The V call is TRBV20-1, the J call TRBJ1-6; D is ambiguous. This CDR3 contains 14 residues. Trimming took off 0 bases at V and 4 bases at J, with 7 bases between the two ends. The V gene's germline CDR1 is DFQATT and CDR2 SNEGSKA (reference sequence). Here the CDR3 DNA reads TGCAGTGCTAGAGAAGGTCCATATAATTCACCCCTCCACTTT. Translated, it gives CSAREGPYNSPLHF.

This clonotype was observed many times. The V call is TRBV29-1, the J call TRBJ2-3; D uncertain. Trimming shortened V by 6 bases and J by 2 bases, and 12 bases separated the two germline ends. This CDR3 is 13 amino acids long. Germline V gene lookup returns CDR1 SQVTM and CDR2 ANQGSEA. CDR3 residues: CSVGYDNTDTQYF. In DNA, the CDR3 is TGCAGCGTCGGCTATGACAACACAGATACGCAGTATTTT.

This clonotype was detected a few times. The chain has TRBV6-1 and TRBJ1-5; D is perhaps TRBD1 (5 bases). Looked up from germline, CDR1 is MNHNS and CDR2 is SASEGT. CDR3 length: 14 amino acids. V lost 2 bases and J 7 bases, leaving 12 bases between the germline ends. Written as DNA, the CDR3 is TGTGCCAGCAGTGAAAGGGGAGAACGGCAGCCCCAGCATTTT. Protein sequence: CASSERGERQPQHF.

In its sample, this clonotype was seen many times. For the CDR3, the DNA is TGTGCCAGCAGCTTAGCTGGGGGGGAGAACACTGAAGCTTTCTTT. Translated: CASSLAGGENTEAFF. The chain carries TRBV7-2 and TRBJ1-1; D might be TRBD1 (5 bases). This CDR3 comprises 15 residues. V was shortened by 0 bases and J by 1 base, with 9 bases between the two germline ends. Germline lookup yields CDR1 SGHTA and CDR2 FQGNSA.

This clonotype was counted at least ten times. CDR3 sequence reads: CASSPRDGTGRTEAFF. CDR3 nucleotide sequence: TGTGCCAGCTCACCACGTGATGGGACAGGGCGGACTGAAGCTTTCTTT. The chain is built from TRBV18 and TRBJ1-1; TRBD1 agrees at 9 bases. This CDR3 contains 16 residues. Germline V gene lookup returns CDR1 KGHSH and CDR2 LQKENI. The V gene end was trimmed by 1 base and the J gene end by 5 bases; junction bases not matched to a gene: 8.

This clonotype was counted ten times or more. The V and J genes are TRBV10-3 and TRBJ2-5; either TRBD1 or TRBD2 may supply D (5 bases each). Germline CDR1 is ENHRY and CDR2 is SYGVKD. The CDR3 loop spans 13 amino acids. The V gene lost 4 bases and the J gene lost 8 bases, with 14 bases spanning the gap. The CDR3 coding sequence is TGTGCCATCAGTGGCCTTGGGGACCCAACCCAGTACTTC. Translating gives CAISGLGDPTQYF.

The chain is built from TRBV3-1 and TRBJ1-5; no clear D gene. Germline V gives CDR1 LGHDT, CDR2 YNNKEL (reference sequence). The length of the CDR3 is 15 residues. Trimming removed 0 bases at V and 0 bases at J, with 6 bases between. In DNA form, the CDR3 reads TGTGCCAGCAGCCAAGATGTATCTAGCAATCAGCCCCAGCATTTT. Amino acid sequence: CASSQDVSSNQPQHF.

This clonotype was picked up many times. The V gene is TRBV15, the J gene TRBJ1-3; possible D gene TRBD1, 6 bases. CDR1 is LNHNV and CDR2 is YYDKDF in the germline V gene (reference sequence). CDR3 size: 14 residues. The ends were cut back, 8 bases at V and 2 bases at J, with 13 bases in the middle. This chain's CDR3 is CATRNRAAGNTIYF. DNA of the CDR3: TGTGCCACCCGCAACAGGGCGGCTGGAAACACCATATATTTT.

This clonotype was picked up many times. The V call is TRBV15, the J call TRBJ2-5; 12 nucleotides agree with TRBD2. Germline lookup yields CDR1 LNHNV and CDR2 YYDKDF (reference sequence). The CDR3 consists of 16 residues. J gave up 5 bases and V 2 bases, and 6 bases lay outside the gene matches. The CDR3 sequence: CATSRLLAGGPETQYF. CDR3 bases: TGTGCCACCAGCAGATTACTAGCGGGGGGACCGGAGACCCAGTACTTC.

In this sample, this clonotype turned up many times. The chain links TRBV15 to TRBJ2-7; D is possibly TRBD1 or TRBD2 (5 bases each). The V gene lost 0 bases and the J gene lost 3 bases, with 12 bases spanning the gap. The CDR3 contains 15 residues. The germline V gene has CDR1 LNHNV and CDR2 YYDKDF (reference sequence). CDR3 residues: CATSREGVLNYEQYF. CDR3 nucleotide sequence: TGTGCCACCAGCAGAGAGGGGGTACTCAACTACGAGCAGTACTTC.

Regarding this clonotype: A much larger clone is a single base away; this may be a read error. CDR3 sequence: CASSYRQSTAAFF. CDR3 sequence (DNA): TGTGCCAGCAGTTACCGACAGAGCACTGCAGCTTTCTTT. V usage is TRBV6-2 or TRBV6-3 and J usage is TRBJ1-1, with D possibly being TRBD1 (5 bases). From germline, CDR1 is MNHEY and CDR2 SVGEGT. CDR3 size: 13 residues.

This clonotype was observed many times. V is TRBV5-1 and J is TRBJ1-1; D possibly corresponds to TRBD1 (5 bases). The CDR3 is 16 amino acids. CDR1 is SGHRS, CDR2 YFSETQ, per germline. V gave up 0 bases and J gave up 4 bases, with 16 bases separating them. As DNA, the CDR3 is TGCGCCAGCAGCTTGGTTTTTCAGGGAAGGGCCACTGAAGCTTTCTTT. It codes for CASSLVFQGRATEAFF.

This clonotype has a count of ten or more. V usage is TRBV29-1 and J usage is TRBJ2-1; 7 bases agree with TRBD2. The CDR3 is 14 amino acids. Trimming at V came to 2 bases and at J to 0 bases, leaving 1 base not matched to a gene. Germline V gene data show CDR1 as SQVTM and CDR2 as ANQGSEA. This CDR3 reads CSVESGASYNEQFF. CDR3 sequence (DNA): TGCAGCGTTGAAAGCGGGGCCTCCTACAATGAGCAGTTCTTC.

There are many counts of this clonotype. V gene TRBV4-3 combines with J gene TRBJ2-5; no firm D call. The CDR3 loop spans 11 amino acids. Germline loops: CDR1 LGHNA, CDR2 YSLEER. The V and J ends lost 0 bases and 5 bases respectively, with 1 base between them. The CDR3 sequence: CASSQDETQYF. CDR3 nucleotides: TGCGCCAGCAGCCAAGACGAGACCCAGTACTTC.

The sample holds many counts of this clonotype. This rearrangement joins TRBV6-5 to TRBJ1-3, with D possibly being TRBD1 (6 bases). V was pared by 7 bases and J by 4 bases, with 11 bases between. Germline lookup yields CDR1 MNHEY and CDR2 SVGAGI. The CDR3 is 13 amino acids. CDR3 region: CASNRAPGNTIYF. In nucleotides, the CDR3 is TGTGCCAGCAACAGGGCCCCAGGAAACACCATATATTTT.

This clonotype was recorded many times. This chain links TRBV11-2 with TRBJ1-1; D perhaps matches TRBD1 (5 bases). Germline V gene data show CDR1 as SGHAT and CDR2 as FQNNGV. V was shortened by 0 bases and J by 4 bases, with 12 bases between the two germline ends. The CDR3 is made up of 15 amino acids. CDR3 sequence: CASSLENGGPTEAFF. Here the CDR3 DNA reads TGTGCCAGCAGCTTAGAGAATGGGGGACCCACTGAAGCTTTCTTT.

Worth noting for this clonotype: Since the CDR3 does not end with the conserved phenylalanine or tryptophan, this likely comes from a read error. V usage is TRBV7-2 and J usage is TRBJ1-1; possibly TRBD1 for D (6 bases). Germline CDR1 reads SGHTA; CDR2 reads FQGNSA. The V and J ends lost 6 bases and 9 bases respectively, with 14 bases between them. The CDR3 covers 12 residues. In DNA, the CDR3 is TGTGCCAGCAGGTCGACAGGACAAAAAGCTTTCAAT. It encodes CASRSTGQKAFN.

This clonotype came up many times. V gene TRBV12-3 or TRBV12-4 combines with J gene TRBJ2-2; D not certain. The CDR3 is 15 amino acids. V was trimmed by 5 bases and J by 4 bases, leaving 14 bases between them. The CDR3 bases are TGTGCCAGCAGTGACCAAAGGCTGACCACCGGGGAGCTGTTTTTT. It encodes CASSDQRLTTGELFF.

This clonotype was counted many times. This chain links TRBV6-2 or TRBV6-3 with TRBJ2-5; 12 bases are a match to TRBD2. CDR3 size: 16 residues. The V segment lost 5 bases and the J segment 5 bases; nucleotides outside the gene matches: 9. Per germline, CDR1 MNHEY and CDR2 SVGEGT. For the CDR3, the DNA is TGTGCCAGCAGTAATCTAGCGGGAGGGTCGGGGGAGACCCAGTACTTC. Residues: CASSNLAGGSGETQYF.

This clonotype was seen at least ten times. The V gene is TRBV7-2, the J gene TRBJ2-2, with TRBD2 as a possible D gene (6 bases). CDR3 size: 18 residues. Per germline, CDR1 SGHTA and CDR2 FQGNSA. The ends were cut back, 5 bases at V and 7 bases at J, with 26 bases in the middle. CDR3 nucleotide sequence: TGTGCCAGCAGCACCGAGAGGTGGGGACTCTCGACTATCGGGGAGCTGTTTTTT. It encodes CASSTERWGLSTIGELFF.

This clonotype was detected many times. The chain links TRBV20-1 to TRBJ2-7; D gene uncertain. Germline V lookup: CDR1 DFQATT, CDR2 SNEGSKA (reference sequence). The CDR3 is made up of 11 amino acids. Between the trimmed V and J ends, which lost 6 bases and 9 bases, there was a span of 15 bases. DNA of the CDR3: TGCAGTGCATGGGGTCCTACCCTGCAGTACTTC. The encoded protein is CSAWGPTLQYF.

In this sample, this clonotype turned up many times. One end of the junction fails to match germline, which may point to a read error. V gene TRBV4-1 combines with J gene TRBJ1-5, with 9 bases fitting TRBD1. Per germline, CDR1 MGHRA and CDR2 YSYEKL. The CDR3 loop spans 14 amino acids. CDR3 nucleotide sequence: TGTGCCAGCAGCCAGACAGGGGGTAATCAGCCCCAGCATTTT. Its protein is CASSQTGGNQPQHF.

This clonotype appeared many times. The CDR3 sequence: CSAHRRTSAGWGDTQYF. CDR3 nucleotide sequence: TGCAGTGCCCACCGGAGGACTAGCGCTGGGTGGGGAGATACGCAGTATTTT. This chain joins TRBV20-1 and TRBJ2-3, with 9 bases aligning to TRBD2. CDR3 length: 17 amino acids. CDR1 is DFQATT, CDR2 SNEGSKA, per germline (reference sequence). The V segment lost 6 bases and the J segment 5 bases; nucleotides outside the gene matches: 18.

The sample holds a few counts of this clonotype. Written as DNA, the CDR3 is TGTGCCAGTAACCCCCCAGGGAACACTGAAGCTTTCTTT. Translation: CASNPPGNTEAFF. The chain couples TRBV7-6 to TRBJ1-1, with D unresolved. The length of the CDR3 is 13 residues. CDR1 and CDR2 (germline): SGHVS, FNYEAQ. The V end was cut by 9 bases, the J end by 1 base, with 12 bases between.